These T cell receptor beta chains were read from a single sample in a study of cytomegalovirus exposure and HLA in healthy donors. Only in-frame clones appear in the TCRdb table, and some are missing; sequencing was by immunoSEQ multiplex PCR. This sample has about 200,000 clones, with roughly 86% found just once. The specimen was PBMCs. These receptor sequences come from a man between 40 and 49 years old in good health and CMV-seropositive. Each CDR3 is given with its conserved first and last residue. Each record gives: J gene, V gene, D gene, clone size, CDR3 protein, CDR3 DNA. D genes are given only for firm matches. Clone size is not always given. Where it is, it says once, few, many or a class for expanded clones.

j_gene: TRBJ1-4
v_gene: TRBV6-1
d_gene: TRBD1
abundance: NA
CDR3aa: CASSASTGAVLGNEKLFF
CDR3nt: TGTGCCAGCAGTGCCTCGACAGGGGCCGTCCTGGGAAATGAAAAACTGTTTTTT

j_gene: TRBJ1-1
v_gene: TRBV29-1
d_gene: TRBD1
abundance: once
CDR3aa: CSVGQGDTEAFF
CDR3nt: TGCAGCGTTGGACAGGGGGACACTGAAGCTTTCTTT

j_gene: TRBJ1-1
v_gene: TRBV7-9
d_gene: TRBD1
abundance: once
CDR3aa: CASSFFQGANTEAFF
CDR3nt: TGTGCCAGCAGCTTTTTCCAGGGGGCGAACACTGAAGCTTTCTTT

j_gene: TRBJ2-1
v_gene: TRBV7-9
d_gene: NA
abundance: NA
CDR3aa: CASSLGQTSWDNEQFF
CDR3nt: TGTGCCAGCAGCTTAGGCCAAACTAGCTGGGACAATGAGCAGTTCTTC

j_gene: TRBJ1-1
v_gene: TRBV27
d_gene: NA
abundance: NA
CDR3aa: CASSLSRGITEAFF
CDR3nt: TGTGCCAGCAGTTTATCCAGGGGAATCACTGAAGCTTTCTTT

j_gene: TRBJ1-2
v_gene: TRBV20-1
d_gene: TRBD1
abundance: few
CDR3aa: CSASGGYGYTF
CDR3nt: TGCAGTGCTTCAGGGGGCTATGGCTACACCTTC

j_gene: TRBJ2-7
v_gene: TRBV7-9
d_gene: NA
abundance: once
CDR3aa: CASSFRQDEQYF
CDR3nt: TGTGCCAGCAGCTTCAGACAGGACGAGCAGTACTTC

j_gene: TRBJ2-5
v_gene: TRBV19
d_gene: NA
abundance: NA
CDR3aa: CASQAGYQETQYF
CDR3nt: TGTGCCAGTCAGGCAGGGTACCAAGAGACCCAGTACTTC

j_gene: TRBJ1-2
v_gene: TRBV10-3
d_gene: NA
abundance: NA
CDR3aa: CAISQVQGLGNYGYTF
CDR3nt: TGTGCCATCAGCCAGGTTCAGGGGTTAGGTAACTATGGCTACACCTTC

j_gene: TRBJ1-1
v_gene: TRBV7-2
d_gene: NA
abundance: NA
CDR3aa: CASSSLSGRNTEAFF
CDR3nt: TGTGCCAGCAGCTCGCTCAGTGGCCGAAACACTGAAGCTTTCTTT

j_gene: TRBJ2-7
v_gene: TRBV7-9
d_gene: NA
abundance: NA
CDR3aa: CASSPLTSFYEQYF
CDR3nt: TGTGCCAGCAGCCCCCTGACTAGTTTCTACGAGCAGTACTTC

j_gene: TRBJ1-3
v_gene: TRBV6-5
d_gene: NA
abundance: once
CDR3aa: CASSYAGDSGNTIYF
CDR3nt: TGTGCCAGCAGTTACGCGGGGGACTCTGGAAACACCATATATTTT

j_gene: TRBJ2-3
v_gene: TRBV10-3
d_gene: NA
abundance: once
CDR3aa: CAISESRGGTSTDTQYF
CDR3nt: TGTGCCATCAGTGAGTCTAGAGGAGGAACTAGCACAGATACGCAGTATTTT

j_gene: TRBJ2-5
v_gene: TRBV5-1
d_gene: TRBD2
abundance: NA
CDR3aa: CASSLTSGKETQYF
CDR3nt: TGCGCCAGCAGCCTGACTAGCGGCAAGGAGACCCAGTACTTC

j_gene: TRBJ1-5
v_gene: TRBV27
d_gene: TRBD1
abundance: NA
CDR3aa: CASSPLQGLSQPQHF
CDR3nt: TGTGCCAGCAGTCCGCTACAGGGGTTGAGTCAGCCCCAGCATTTT

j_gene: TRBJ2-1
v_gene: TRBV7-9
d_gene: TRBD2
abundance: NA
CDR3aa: CASSLDPFSGNYNEQFF
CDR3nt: TGTGCCAGCAGCTTAGACCCGTTCAGCGGGAACTACAATGAGCAGTTCTTC

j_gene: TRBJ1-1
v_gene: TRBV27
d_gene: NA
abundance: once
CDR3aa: CASSLQQGNQGTEAFF
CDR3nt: TGTGCCAGCAGTTTACAGCAGGGCAACCAGGGGACTGAAGCTTTCTTT

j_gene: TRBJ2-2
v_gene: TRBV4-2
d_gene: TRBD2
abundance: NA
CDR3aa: CASSQDPSGVNTGELFF
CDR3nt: TGTGCCAGCAGCCAAGACCCCAGCGGGGTTAACACCGGGGAGCTGTTTTTT

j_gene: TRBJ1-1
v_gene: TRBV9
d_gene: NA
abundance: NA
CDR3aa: CASSVDGTGTLNTEAFF
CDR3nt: TGTGCCAGCAGCGTAGATGGGACCGGGACACTGAACACTGAAGCTTTCTTT

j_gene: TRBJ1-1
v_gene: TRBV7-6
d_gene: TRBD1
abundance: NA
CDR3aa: CASSLDDRGSTEAFF
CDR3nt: TGTGCCAGCAGCTTAGACGACAGGGGGAGTACTGAAGCTTTCTTT

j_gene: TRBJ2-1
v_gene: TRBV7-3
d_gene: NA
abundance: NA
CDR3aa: CASSLNPVAYNEQFF
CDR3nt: TGTGCCAGCAGCTTAAATCCAGTCGCCTACAATGAGCAGTTCTTC

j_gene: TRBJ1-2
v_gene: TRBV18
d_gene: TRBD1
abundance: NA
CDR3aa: CASSPPPGQGAMTYGYTF
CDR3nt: TGTGCCAGCTCACCACCCCCGGGACAGGGGGCGATGACTTATGGCTACACCTTC

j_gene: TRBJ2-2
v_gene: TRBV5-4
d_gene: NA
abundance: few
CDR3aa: CASSVDSVTGELFF
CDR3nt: TGTGCCAGCAGCGTTGACAGCGTCACCGGGGAGCTGTTTTTT

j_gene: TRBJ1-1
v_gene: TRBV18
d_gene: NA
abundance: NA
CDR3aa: CASSPRIRTVSDSNTEAFF
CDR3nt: TGTGCCAGCTCACCGCGGATTAGGACAGTATCGGATTCGAACACTGAAGCTTTCTTT

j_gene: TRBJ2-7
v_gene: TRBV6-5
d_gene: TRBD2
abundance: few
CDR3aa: CASSRTSRSYEQYF
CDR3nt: TGTGCCAGCAGTCGGACTAGCCGATCCTACGAGCAGTACTTC

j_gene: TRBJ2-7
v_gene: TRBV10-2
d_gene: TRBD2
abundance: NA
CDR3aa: CASRGLAAYEQYF
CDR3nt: TGCGCCAGCAGGGGACTAGCCGCCTACGAGCAGTACTTC

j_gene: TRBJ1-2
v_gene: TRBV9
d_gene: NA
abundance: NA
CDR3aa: CASSAGVGYGYTF
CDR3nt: TGTGCCAGCAGCGCGGGGGTAGGGTATGGCTACACCTTC

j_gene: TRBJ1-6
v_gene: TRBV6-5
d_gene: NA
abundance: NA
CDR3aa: CASSREDNSPLHF
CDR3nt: TGTGCCAGCAGCAGGGAGGATAATTCACCCCTCCACTTT

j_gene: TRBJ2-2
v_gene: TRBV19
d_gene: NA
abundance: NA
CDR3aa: CASSIPSSTGELFF
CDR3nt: TGTGCCAGTAGTATCCCCTCTAGCACCGGGGAGCTGTTTTTT

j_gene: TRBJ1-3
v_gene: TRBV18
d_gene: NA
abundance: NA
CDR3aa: CASSPSRADGNTIYF
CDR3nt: TGTGCCAGCTCACCAAGCAGGGCGGATGGAAACACCATATATTTT

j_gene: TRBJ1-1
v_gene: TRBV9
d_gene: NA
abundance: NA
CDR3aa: CASSLPGQNTEAFF
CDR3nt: TGTGCCAGCAGCCTCCCGGGACAGAACACTGAAGCTTTCTTT

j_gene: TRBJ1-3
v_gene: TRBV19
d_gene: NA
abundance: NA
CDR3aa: CASLEIGSGNTIYF
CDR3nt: TGTGCCAGTCTGGAGATCGGTTCTGGAAACACCATATATTTT

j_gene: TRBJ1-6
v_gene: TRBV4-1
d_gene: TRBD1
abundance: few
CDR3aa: CASSQDGQAGGVPLHF
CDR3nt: TGCGCCAGCAGCCAAGACGGACAGGCCGGGGGGGTGCCCCTCCACTTT

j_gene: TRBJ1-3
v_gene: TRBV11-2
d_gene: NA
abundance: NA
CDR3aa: CASSLGSQGNTIYF
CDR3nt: TGTGCCAGCAGCTTAGGGTCCCAGGGAAACACCATATATTTT

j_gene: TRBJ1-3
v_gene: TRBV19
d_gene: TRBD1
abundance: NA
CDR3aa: CASSSGTGLRNTIYF
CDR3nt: TGTGCCAGTAGTTCCGGGACAGGGTTACGGAACACCATATATTTT

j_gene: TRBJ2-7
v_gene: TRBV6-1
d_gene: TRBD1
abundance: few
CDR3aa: CASSGDRFSYEQYF
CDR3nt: TGTGCCAGCAGCGGGGACAGGTTCTCCTACGAGCAGTACTTC

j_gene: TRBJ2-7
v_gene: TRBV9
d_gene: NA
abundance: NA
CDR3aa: CASSVGGSSPYEQYF
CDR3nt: TGTGCCAGCAGCGTAGGTGGGAGCTCACCCTACGAGCAGTACTTC

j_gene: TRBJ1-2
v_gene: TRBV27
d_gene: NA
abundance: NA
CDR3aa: CASRRTGGYGYTF
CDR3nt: TGTGCCAGCAGACGGACGGGGGGTTATGGCTACACCTTC

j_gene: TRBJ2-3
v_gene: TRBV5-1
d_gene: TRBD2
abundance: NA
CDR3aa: CASSLVSGRYTDTQYF
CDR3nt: TGCGCCAGCAGCTTGGTTAGCGGGAGGTATACAGATACGCAGTATTTT

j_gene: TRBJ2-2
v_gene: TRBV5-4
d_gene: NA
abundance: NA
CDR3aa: CASSLQGLTGELFF
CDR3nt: TGTGCCAGCAGCCTACAGGGTCTGACCGGGGAGCTGTTTTTT

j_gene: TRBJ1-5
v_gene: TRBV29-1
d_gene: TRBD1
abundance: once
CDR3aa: CSVQNQGANQPQHF
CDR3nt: TGCAGCGTTCAAAATCAGGGGGCAAACCAGCCCCAGCATTTT

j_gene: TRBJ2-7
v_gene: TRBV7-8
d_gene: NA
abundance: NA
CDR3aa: CASSLRRLPAYEQYF
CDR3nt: TGTGCCAGCAGCTTACGGCGACTCCCGGCGTACGAGCAGTACTTC

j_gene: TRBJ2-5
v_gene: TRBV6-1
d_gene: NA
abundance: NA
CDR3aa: CASSHRVGETQYF
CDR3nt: TGTGCCAGCAGCCACAGGGTTGGGGAGACCCAGTACTTC

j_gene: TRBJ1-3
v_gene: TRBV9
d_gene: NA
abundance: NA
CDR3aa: CASSVVSSGNTIYF
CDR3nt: TGTGCCAGCAGCGTAGTTAGCTCTGGAAACACCATATATTTT

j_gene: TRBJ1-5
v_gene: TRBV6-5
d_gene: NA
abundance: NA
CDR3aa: CASSLARSNQPQHF
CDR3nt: TGTGCCAGCAGTTTGGCCCGTAGCAATCAGCCCCAGCATTTT

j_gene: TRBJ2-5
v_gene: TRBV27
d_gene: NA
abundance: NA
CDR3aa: CASSSLAEETQYF
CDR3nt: TGTGCCAGCAGTTCTTTAGCGGAAGAGACCCAGTACTTC

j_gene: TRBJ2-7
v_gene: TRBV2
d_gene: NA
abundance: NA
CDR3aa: CASSGQAYEQYF
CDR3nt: TGTGCCAGCAGTGGTCAGGCCTACGAGCAGTACTTC

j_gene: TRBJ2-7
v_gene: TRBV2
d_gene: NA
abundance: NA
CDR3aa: CASGADSSYEQYF
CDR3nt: TGTGCCAGCGGGGCGGACAGCTCCTACGAGCAGTACTTC

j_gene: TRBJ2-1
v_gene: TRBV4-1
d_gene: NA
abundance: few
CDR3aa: CASSYRTRRDNEQFF
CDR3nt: TGCGCCAGCAGCTATCGGACTCGGAGGGACAATGAGCAGTTCTTC

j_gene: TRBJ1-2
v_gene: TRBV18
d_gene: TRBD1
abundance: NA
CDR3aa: CASSPGTGPRKGGYTF
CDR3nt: TGTGCCAGCTCACCCGGGACAGGGCCACGTAAGGGTGGCTACACCTTC

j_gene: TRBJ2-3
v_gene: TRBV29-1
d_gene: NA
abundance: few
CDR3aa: CSVEGAGTDTQYF
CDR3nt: TGCAGCGTTGAAGGGGCAGGCACAGATACGCAGTATTTT

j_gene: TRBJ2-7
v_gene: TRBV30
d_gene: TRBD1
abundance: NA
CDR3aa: CASDRPLSYEQYF
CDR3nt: TGTGCCTCGGACAGGCCTCTCTCCTACGAGCAGTACTTC

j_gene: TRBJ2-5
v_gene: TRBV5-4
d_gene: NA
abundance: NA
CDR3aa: CASSPGGLLQKGTQYF
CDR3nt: TGTGCCAGCAGCCCCGGGGGACTTCTCCAAAAAGGGACCCAGTACTTC

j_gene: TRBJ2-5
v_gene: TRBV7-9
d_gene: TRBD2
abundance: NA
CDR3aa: CASMMPGLAGGETQYF
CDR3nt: TGTGCCAGCATGATGCCCGGACTAGCGGGAGGAGAGACCCAGTACTTC